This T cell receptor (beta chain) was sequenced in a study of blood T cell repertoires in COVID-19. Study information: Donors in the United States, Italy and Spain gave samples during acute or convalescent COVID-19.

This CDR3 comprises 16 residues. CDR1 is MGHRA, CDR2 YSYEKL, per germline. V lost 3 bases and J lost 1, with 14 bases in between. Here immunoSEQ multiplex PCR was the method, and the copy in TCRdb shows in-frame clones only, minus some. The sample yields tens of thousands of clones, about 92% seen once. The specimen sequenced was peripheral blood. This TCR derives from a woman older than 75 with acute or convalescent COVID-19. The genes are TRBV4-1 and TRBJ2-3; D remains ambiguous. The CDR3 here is CASSHGADPGTDTQYF. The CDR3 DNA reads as TGCGCCAGCAGCCACGGAGCAGACCCAGGCACAGATACGCAGTATTTT.